Below, 11 T cell receptor beta chains from the same sample are listed, as sequenced in a study of T-cell reconstitution after alpha-beta-depleted transplantation in children. A TCRbeta library incorporating unique molecular identifiers was prepared. TCRdb reprocessed the PCR reads with MiXCR, giving one entry per CDR3 protein. This sample has about 170,000 distinct CDR3 sequences, with 11% found just once. Sample: PBMCs, taken before TCRalphabeta/CD19-depleted stem cell transplant. These receptors were collected from a boy younger than 10 with acute myeloid leukemia, due to receive a stem cell transplant.

This clonotype was seen only a few times. This rearrangement joins TRBV20-1 to TRBJ2-1, with D possibly being TRBD1 (5 bases). Germline CDR1 is DFQATT and CDR2 is SNEGSKA (reference sequence). V shed 6 bases and J shed 4 bases, with 19 bases lying between them. This CDR3 spans 15 amino acids. The DNA of the CDR3 is TGCAGTGCCATAGAGAAGCCCAGGGTTTACAATGAGCAGTTCTTC. This gives the protein CSAIEKPRVYNEQFF.

In this sample, this clonotype turned up many times. The chain uses TRBV18 and TRBJ1-6, with a tentative D call TRBD1 (5 bases). Germline-derived CDR1 and CDR2 are KGHSH and LQKENI. The CDR3 length is 14 residues. V lost 3 bases and J 8 bases, leaving 11 bases between the germline ends. CDR3 sequence reads: CASSPPGRDSPLHF. The DNA of the CDR3 is TGTGCCAGCTCACCCCCAGGGAGGGATTCACCCCTCCACTTT.

This sequence joins TRBV30 and TRBJ1-2; D is unresolved. The germline V gene has CDR1 GTSNPN and CDR2 SVGIG (reference sequence). CDR3 length: 16 amino acids. Trimming took off 2 bases at V and 0 bases at J, with 16 bases between the two ends. The CDR3 DNA sequence: TGTGCCTGGAGTCATGTACACGGGTTGGCTAACTATGGCTACACCTTC. It specifies CAWSHVHGLANYGYTF. Full variable domain (outside the CDR3, taken from reference TRBV30 and TRBJ1-2): SQTIHQWPATLVQPVGSPLSLECTVEGTSNPNLYWYRQAAGRGLQLLFYSVGIGQISSEVPQNLSASRPQDRQFILSSKKLLLSDSGFYLCAWSHVHGLANYGYTFGSGTRLTVV.

The rearrangement uses TRBV7-6 and TRBJ2-2; 14 bases match TRBD2. The CDR3 loop spans 18 amino acids. The germline CDR1 and CDR2 sequences are SGHVS and FNYEAQ. The V segment lost 5 bases and the J segment 4 bases; nucleotides outside the gene matches: 9. The CDR3 DNA is TGTGCCAGCAGCACTGAAAGGACTAGCGGGGGGTTCACCGGGGAGCTGTTTTTT. Amino acid sequence: CASSTERTSGGFTGELFF.

This clonotype has ten or more counts. The V and J genes are TRBV18 and TRBJ1-1, with D unresolved. CDR3 length: 13 amino acids. Germline lookup yields CDR1 KGHSH and CDR2 LQKENI. V lost 0 bases to trimming and J lost 3 bases, with 5 bases between them. CDR3 region: CASSPPGHTEAFF. The CDR3 nucleotides are TGTGCCAGCTCACCACCAGGGCACACTGAAGCTTTCTTT.

This clonotype was detected ten times or more. V gene TRBV6-1 combines with J gene TRBJ1-6; perhaps TRBD1 as D (6 bases). From germline, CDR1 is MNHNS and CDR2 SASEGT. Trimming removed 7 bases from V and 5 bases from J, with 18 bases in between. The CDR3 is 16 residues long. CDR3 DNA sequence: TGTGCCAGCACCCATCTCAGGGGAGCGGATAATTCACCCCTCCACTTT. Its translation: CASTHLRGADNSPLHF.

This clonotype was seen at least ten times. The V gene is TRBV18, the J gene TRBJ1-2; D is uncertain. Trimming removed 6 bases from V and 8 bases from J, with 13 bases in between. The CDR3 contains 12 residues. CDR1 and CDR2 (germline): KGHSH, LQKENI. In nucleotides, the CDR3 is TGTGCCAGCTCCCCTCCCGGAGAGGGCTACACCTTC. The encoded protein is CASSPPGEGYTF.

The table lists this clonotype with many counts. This rearrangement joins TRBV10-3 to TRBJ1-6; D gene uncertain. Germline CDR1 reads ENHRY; CDR2 reads SYGVKD. Trimming left V 0 bases short and J 8 bases short, with 5 bases between. The CDR3 loop spans 13 amino acids. The CDR3 nucleotides are TGTGCCATCAGTGAGTCCATGGATTCACCCCTCCACTTT. Its protein product is CAISESMDSPLHF.

The gene calls are TRBV3-1 and TRBJ2-1; TRBD2 matches 12 bases. CDR3 length equals 15 residues. Per germline, CDR1 LGHDT and CDR2 YNNKEL (reference sequence). The J segment lost 8 bases and the V segment lost 10 bases, leaving 12 bases of the junction unmatched. The CDR3 DNA follows: TGTGCCACCTCCCCAGGACTAGCGGGATCCCATGAGCAGTTCTTC. Translated, it gives CATSPGLAGSHEQFF.

Details on this clonotype: It may be a read error: a sequence one base away is much more abundant. The genes are TRBV4-1 and TRBJ1-3; TRBD1 is a possible D gene (5 bases). The CDR3 loop spans 15 amino acids. Per the germline V gene, CDR1 is MGHRA and CDR2 is YSYEKL. Deletions cut 4 bases from V and 4 bases from J, with 14 bases between. CDR3 nucleotides: TGCGCCAGCAGCCGGGGCAGGGCCTACGGAAACACCATATATTTT. It yields the protein CASSRGRAYGNTIYF.

This clonotype was seen repeatedly, ten times or more. The J gene is TRBJ2-7, the V gene TRBV5-6; D unresolved. Germline V gives CDR1 SGHDT, CDR2 YYEEEE. The V gene lost 5 bases and the J gene lost 8 bases, with 14 bases spanning the gap. The CDR3 totals 12 residues. The CDR3 DNA follows: TGTGCCAGCAGTCGTCGGGTCTCGAAGCAGTACGTC. Translated: CASSRRVSKQYV.